The T cell receptor beta chain under discussion was sequenced for a study of cytomegalovirus exposure and HLA in healthy donors. In regard to this clone: Antigen unknown. Other DNA sequences in this sample translate to the same CDR3.

In germline, CDR1 is KGHSH, CDR2 LQKENI. CDR3 length equals 13 residues. The ends were cut back, 4 bases at V and 5 bases at J, with 9 bases in the middle. With 60 Vbeta and 13 Jbeta primers, the PCR was carried out. Sequencing was performed with immunoSEQ multiplex PCR; in TCRdb, only in-frame clones are kept and a portion is missing. The table lists 100,000 to 150,000 clones, roughly 81% of them singletons. Study-wide results and limits: HLA-A and HLA-B allele assignments for most subjects were reportedly predicted accurately using TCR beta sequences. A further, later analysis showed that HLA-associated TCR beta chains (compared with equally common others) were more clonally expanded. Association with HLA alleles at 0.05 false discovery rate was found for 16,951 TCR beta sequences in a later analysis.

The receptor comes from a woman aged 30 to 39 in good health and CMV-seronegative. What was sequenced was PBMCs. This chain connects TRBV18 to TRBJ1-5; D uncertain. As DNA, the CDR3 is TGTGCCAGCTCACGAGGGAGGGATCAGCCCCAGCATTTT. This sequence encodes CASSRGRDQPQHF. The whole variable domain, filled in from reference TRBV18 and TRBJ1-5, reads NAGVMQNPRHLVRRRGQEARLRCSPMKGHSHVYWYRQLPEEGLKFMVYLQKENIIDESGMPKERFSAEFPKEGPSILRIQQVVRGDSAAYFCASSRGRDQPQHFGDGTRLSIL.